This T cell receptor beta chain was recorded in a study of Tregs in tolerant kidney transplant recipients. Study information: Mixed chimerism was transient after nonmyeloablative marrow transplants from related graft donors. Points from the study as a whole: Activated donor B cell expansion appeared to reveal the most relevant donor-specific TCRbeta repertoire.

Unstimulated regulatory T cells (CD4+CD25+CD127-), CD4+CD25- non-regulatory cells, CD4 and CD8 cells were FACS-sorted from thawed PBMCs. An overnight rest at 37°C with about 200 IU/ml IL-2 preceded regulatory T cell sorting from thawed PBMCs. On this clone: Its target is not known.

This CDR3 contains 16 residues. Trimming took 7 bases from V and 4 from J, leaving 19 bases between them. Germline CDR1 reads MDHEN; CDR2 reads SYDVKM. TCRdb's copy holds only in-frame clones and misses some; the assay was immunoSEQ multiplex PCR. The sample includes 50,000 to 75,000 clones, 80% to 90% of them seen just once. V usage is TRBV28 and J usage is TRBJ2-2, with a possible D match to TRBD1 (6 bases). The receptor was isolated from a human donor who received a combined kidney and bone marrow transplant. Sequencing used Tregs from blood, obtained before the transplant. CDR3 region: CASKGIMAGATGELFF. As DNA, the CDR3 is TGTGCCAGCAAGGGGATCATGGCAGGGGCCACCGGGGAGCTGTTTTTT.